A single sample is the source of the 20 T cell receptor beta chains below, sequenced in a study of response to subunit inactivated influenza vaccine. TCRdb reprocessed the RT-PCR reads via MiXCR and lists one record per CDR3 protein. This table has about 780,000 distinct CDR3 sequences, 18% appearing once. The sample was PBMCs from blood, taken more than 4 days after vaccination. These receptors were obtained from a man in his forties or fifties who received an inactivated influenza vaccine.

This clonotype was picked up many times. V usage is TRBV12-3 or TRBV12-4 and J usage is TRBJ1-2; no clear D gene. V dropped 0 bases and J dropped 2 bases, with 7 bases sitting between them. The CDR3 extends over 14 amino acids. As DNA, the CDR3 is TGTGCCAGCAGTTTAGCGCCCCTAAACTATGGCTACACCTTC. Translating gives CASSLAPLNYGYTF.

This sequence joins TRBV25-1 and TRBJ1-2, with D unresolved. The germline CDR1 and CDR2 sequences are MGHDK and SYGVNS. The V end was cut by 1 base, the J end by 7 bases, with 10 bases between. This CDR3 has 13 amino acids. Here the CDR3 DNA reads TGTGCCAGCAGTGAATCCTCCCCGGGTGGCTACACCTTC. Protein sequence: CASSESSPGGYTF.

To note about this clonotype: One junction end disagrees with the germline gene, perhaps due to a read error. This chain uses TRBV7-2 with TRBJ2-5; TRBD1 might be the D (6 bases). CDR1 is SGHTA and CDR2 is FQGNSA in the germline V gene. The CDR3 is made up of 13 amino acids. CDR3 in DNA: TGTGCCAGCAGCTGGTTACAGGGAGAGATCCAGTACTTC. Translating gives CASSWLQGEIQYF.

The J gene is TRBJ1-6, the V gene TRBV4-3, with D unresolved. Germline V gene lookup returns CDR1 LGHNA and CDR2 YSLEER. Deletions cut 0 bases from V and 9 bases from J, with 9 bases between. This CDR3 spans 14 amino acids. CDR3 nucleotide sequence: TGCGCCAGCAGCCAAGATCGTGGGGTTTCACCCCTCCACTTT. It yields the protein CASSQDRGVSPLHF.

This sequence joins TRBV7-2 and TRBJ2-1; D not certain. The CDR3 is 13 residues long. Germline values: CDR1 SGHTA, CDR2 FQGNSA. The V end was cut by 5 bases, the J end by 5 bases, with 10 bases between. CDR3 region: CASSLSENNEQFF. CDR3 in DNA: TGTGCCAGCAGCCTCTCAGAAAACAATGAGCAGTTCTTC.

This clonotype was seen ten or more times. The chain couples TRBV6-5 to TRBJ2-7; 8 bases line up with TRBD1. This CDR3 has 17 amino acids. CDR1 and CDR2 from the germline V gene are MNHEY and SVGAGI. Trimming took 5 bases from V and 2 from J; bases not matched to a gene: 14. CDR3 loop: CASSHRRGTGGTYEQYF. As DNA, the CDR3 is TGTGCCAGCAGTCACAGGCGCGGGACAGGTGGGACCTACGAGCAGTACTTC.

This clonotype was counted between two and nine times. J is TRBJ2-5 and V is TRBV10-3, with D possibly TRBD1 on 5 matching bases. Trimming stripped 4 bases from V and 4 bases from J, with 16 bases between. This CDR3 has 15 residues. Germline CDR1 and CDR2: ENHRY and SYGVKD. DNA for the CDR3: TGTGCCATCAGTGGGGTTGGGGCCTATGGAGAGACCCAGTACTTC. Amino acids: CAISGVGAYGETQYF.

The J gene is TRBJ2-5, the V gene TRBV18, with 8 bases fitting TRBD2. Germline CDR1 KGHSH, CDR2 LQKENI. V lost 2 bases, J lost 1 base, and 3 bases stayed unmatched. This CDR3 region has 15 residues. DNA for the CDR3: TGTGCCAGCTCACCAGCCGGGACTAGCCAAGAGACCCAGTACTTC. Translating it yields CASSPAGTSQETQYF. The variable domain in full, completed from reference TRBV18 and TRBJ2-5, reads NAGVMQNPRHLVRRRGQEARLRCSPMKGHSHVYWYRQLPEEGLKFMVYLQKENIIDESGMPKERFSAEFPKEGPSILRIQQVVRGDSAAYFCASSPAGTSQETQYFGPGTRLLVL.

The chain combines TRBV4-2 with TRBJ2-5; D is uncertain. Trimming removed 4 bases from V and 1 base from J, with 13 bases in between. Germline V CDR1 and CDR2: LGHNA, YNFKEQ. The CDR3 runs 15 residues. The CDR3, as DNA: TGTGCCAGCAGCCCAACCGGCGCGGCCCAAGAGACCCAGTACTTC. Translation gives CASSPTGAAQETQYF.

This clonotype showed up many times. The chain combines TRBV6-2 or TRBV6-3 with TRBJ2-5; D ambiguous. Trimming shortened V by 7 bases and J by 1 base, and 16 bases separated the two germline ends. Germline V gene data show CDR1 as MNHEY and CDR2 as SVGEGT. The CDR3 has 15 residues. CDR3 loop: CASIAAESIQETQYF. The CDR3 nucleotides are TGTGCCAGCATTGCGGCAGAAAGCATCCAAGAGACCCAGTACTTC.

This sequence joins TRBV15 and TRBJ2-2; D may be TRBD2 (6 bases). The CDR3 contains 15 residues. Germline V CDR1 and CDR2: LNHNV, YYDKDF (reference sequence). Trimming removed 1 base from V and 6 bases from J, with 12 bases in between. CDR3 DNA sequence: TGTGCCACCAGCAGAGGCAGGAGGGTGGCCGGGGAGCTGTTTTTT. Residues: CATSRGRRVAGELFF.

This clonotype has only a few counts. The V call is TRBV29-1, the J call TRBJ1-3; D unclear. The ends were cut back, 0 bases at V and 0 bases at J, with 3 bases in the middle. The CDR3 is made up of 13 amino acids. CDR1 SQVTM and CDR2 ANQGSEA come from the germline V gene. The CDR3 DNA sequence: TGCAGCGTTGAAGAAGTCTCTGGAAACACCATATATTTT. This codes for CSVEEVSGNTIYF.

The V and J genes are TRBV12-3 or TRBV12-4 and TRBJ2-3; D not resolved. Between the trimmed V and J ends, which lost 6 bases and 0 bases, there was a span of 13 bases. CDR3 length: 15 residues. CDR3 amino acids: CASSHNQDSTDTQYF. CDR3 DNA sequence: TGTGCCAGCAGCCACAATCAGGACAGCACAGATACGCAGTATTTT.

In DNA, the CDR3 is TGTGCCAGCAGTTTATTTGAGGAACTGTTTTTT. Protein: CASSLFEELFF. V is TRBV12-3 or TRBV12-4 and J is TRBJ1-4; the D is unclear. V lost 2 bases, J lost 12 bases, and 7 bases lay in between. CDR3 size: 11 residues.

In its sample, this clonotype was seen once. CDR3 sequence reads: CASSVYGTVNTQYF. In DNA form, the CDR3 reads TGTGCCAGCAGCGTCTACGGGACGGTAAATACGCAGTATTTT. The gene calls are TRBV7-6 and TRBJ2-3, with D tentatively TRBD1 or TRBD2 (5 bases each). CDR3 length: 14 residues. From germline, CDR1 is SGHVS and CDR2 FNYEAQ. The germline V and J ends were trimmed by 5 bases and 7 bases, with 16 bases remaining between them.

This clonotype was detected only a few times. This sequence joins TRBV6-6 and TRBJ2-1, with 7 nucleotides matching TRBD1. After removal of 4 bases from V and 13 bases from J, the junction contained 4 bases not matched to a gene. This CDR3 has 11 residues. The germline V gene encodes CDR1 MNHNY and CDR2 SVGAGI (reference sequence). This CDR3 is CASSSGQDQFF. The DNA for the CDR3 is TGTGCCAGCAGTTCTGGACAGGACCAGTTCTTC.

The genes are TRBV20-1 and TRBJ2-3; weak D call: TRBD1 (5 bases). This CDR3 is built from 16 residues. The V end lost 3 bases, the J end lost 2 bases, and 18 bases lay between the germline ends. CDR1 is DFQATT, CDR2 SNEGSKA, per germline (reference sequence). CDR3 DNA: TGCAGTGCTAGTAGTGTCCCCGACAGTTACACAGATACGCAGTATTTT. Encoded protein: CSASSVPDSYTDTQYF.

V is TRBV20-1 and J is TRBJ2-5; D is possibly TRBD1 (5 bases). Per the germline V gene, CDR1 is DFQATT and CDR2 is SNEGSKA (reference sequence). The CDR3 contains 12 residues. The ends were cut back, 4 bases at V and 5 bases at J, with 11 bases in the middle. CDR3 region: CSATTVRETQYF. The CDR3 bases are TGCAGTGCTACGACAGTTCGGGAGACCCAGTACTTC.

The rearrangement uses TRBV6-1 and TRBJ2-7; 13 positions agree with TRBD2. Germline-derived CDR1 and CDR2 are MNHNS and SASEGT. The CDR3 has 16 amino acids. With V trimmed by 4 bases and J by 6 bases, 9 bases remained unmatched. CDR3 bases: TGTGCCAGCAGTGCCCTAACTAGCGGGAGGGCCAGCGAGCAGTACTTC. Translated: CASSALTSGRASEQYF.

In its sample, this clonotype was seen many times. This chain joins TRBV5-1 and TRBJ2-2, with TRBD2 identical over 8 bases. Germline V lookup: CDR1 SGHRS, CDR2 YFSETQ. V was pared by 3 bases and J by 4 bases, with 5 bases of the junction left unmatched. The CDR3 consists of 15 residues. The CDR3 region is CASSWMAGGTGELFF. CDR3 DNA sequence: TGCGCCAGCAGCTGGATGGCGGGAGGCACCGGGGAGCTGTTTTTT.